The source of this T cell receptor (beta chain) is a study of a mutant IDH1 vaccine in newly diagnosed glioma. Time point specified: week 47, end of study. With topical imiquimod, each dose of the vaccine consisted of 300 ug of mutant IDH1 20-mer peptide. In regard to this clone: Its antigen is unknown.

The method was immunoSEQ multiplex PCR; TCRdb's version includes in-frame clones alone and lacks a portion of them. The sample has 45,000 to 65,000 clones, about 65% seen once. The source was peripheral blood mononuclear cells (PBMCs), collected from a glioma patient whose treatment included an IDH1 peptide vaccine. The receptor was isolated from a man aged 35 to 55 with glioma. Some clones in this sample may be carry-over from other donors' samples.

The DNA of the CDR3 is TGTGCCATCCGGGGGGGGAACACTGAAGCTTTCTTT. This sequence encodes CAIRGGNTEAFF. The rearrangement joins TRBV10-3 to TRBJ1-1, with TRBD1 as a possible D gene (5 bases). The CDR3 length is 12 residues. V was cut by 8 bases and J by 1 base, with 8 bases left in between. CDR1 and CDR2 (germline): ENHRY, SYGVKD.